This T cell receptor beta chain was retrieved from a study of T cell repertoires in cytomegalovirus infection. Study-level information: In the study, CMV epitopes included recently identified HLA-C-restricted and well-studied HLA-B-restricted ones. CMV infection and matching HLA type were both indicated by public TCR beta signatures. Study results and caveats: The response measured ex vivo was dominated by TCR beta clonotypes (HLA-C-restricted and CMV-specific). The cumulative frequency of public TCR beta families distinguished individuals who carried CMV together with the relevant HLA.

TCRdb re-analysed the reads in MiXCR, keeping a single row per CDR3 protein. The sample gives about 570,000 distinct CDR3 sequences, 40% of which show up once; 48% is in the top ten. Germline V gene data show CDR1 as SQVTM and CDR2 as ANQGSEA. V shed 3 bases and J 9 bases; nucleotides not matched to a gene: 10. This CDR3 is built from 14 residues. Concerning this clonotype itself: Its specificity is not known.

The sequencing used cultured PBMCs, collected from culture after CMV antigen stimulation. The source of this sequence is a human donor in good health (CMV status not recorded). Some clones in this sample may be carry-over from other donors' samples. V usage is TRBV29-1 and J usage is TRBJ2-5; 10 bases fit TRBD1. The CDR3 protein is CSVDWGTGDSAQYF. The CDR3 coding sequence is TGCAGCGTTGATTGGGGGACAGGGGACAGTGCCCAGTACTTC.